This T cell receptor beta chain was recorded in a study of T cell repertoires in cytomegalovirus infection (dated by TCRdb to about 2019). Study-level background: Alongside well-studied HLA-B-restricted epitopes, the peptide stimulations were aimed at recently identified HLA-C-restricted CMV epitopes, whose presentation resists viral immunomodulation. Donor HLA type was relevant to the analysis, as public TCR beta signatures indicated carriage of CMV infection together with the matching HLA type.

The germline V gene (reference sequence) yields SEHNR for CDR1 and FQNEAQ for CDR2. Trimming at the junction amounts to 5 bases on V and 3 bases on J, and the germline ends lie 10 bases apart. Including cysteine and phenylalanine, the CDR3 has 13 amino acids. Only CDR3 DNA remains: 39 bases, in frame from the first base. Points on this clonotype: Its antigen is currently not known. Base quality data are lacking; no much larger clone is found one base away.

What the authors observed across the whole study: In the ex vivo response, HLA-C-restricted CMV-specific TCR beta clonotypes were dominant, and in two of eight donors the single most frequent clonotype came from this HLA-C-restricted group. Carriers of CMV infection plus the relevant HLA type were discriminated by the cumulative frequency of public TCR beta family members in the study cohort and in an independent approximately 400-donor cohort.

The instrument given in TCRdb is Illumina HiSeq 1500. The public reads were reprocessed in TCRdb via fastp at Q25 and MiXCR, keeping in-frame beta chains. Each CDR3 protein gets just one entry, which takes the most common genes and DNA from the rows behind it. The sample profile shows about 920,000 distinct CDR3 sequences; roughly 30% of them were found once. Together, the top ten hold about 14% of the sample. According to the study, the label for this sample's treatment or condition signals: in vitro stimulation with specific CMV peptide epitopes to enrich CMV-specific T cells. The clonotype originates from a human donor in good health (CMV status not recorded). Some clones in this sample may be carry-over from other donors' samples. Here the sequenced sample was cultured CD8+ T cells from PBMCs, taken from culture after CMV antigen stimulation. The chain employs TRBV7-9 and TRBJ1-1; a weak D assignment points to TRBD1 (5 bases agree). The CDR3 is CASSKRGDTEAFF. The DNA sequence is TGTGCCAGCAGCAAAAGAGGGGACACTGAAGCTTTCTTT.